Each of the 7 T cell receptor beta chains below was sequenced from the same sample in a study of graft-versus-host responses after intestinal transplantation. These receptors' antigens are unknown. The table came from immunoSEQ multiplex PCR; TCRdb's copy has only in-frame clones and leaves some out. The sample has about 110,000 clones, around 95% seen once; the top ten hold 0.4% to 0.65%. The sequencing used unstimulated CD8+ T cells sorted from spleen or lymph node cells, collected before intestinal transplant. The receptors here all came from a human donor who received an intestinal transplant.

The chain joins TRBV28 to TRBJ1-1, with 10 bases aligning to TRBD1. The CDR3 runs to 21 residues. Trimming removed 2 bases from V and 1 base from J; junction bases left unmatched: 19. CDR1 MDHEN and CDR2 SYDVKM come from the germline V gene. CDR3 protein: CASSLKRVRTGGVGGNTEAFF. CDR3 sequence (DNA): TGTGCCAGCAGTTTAAAGCGAGTTAGGACAGGGGGAGTCGGAGGGAACACTGAAGCTTTCTTT.

On this clone: Other DNA sequences in the same sample also yield this CDR3. The CDR3 DNA sequence: TGTGCCAGCAGTCGGACAGGAAACACTGAAGCTTTCTTT. It translates to CASSRTGNTEAFF. This chain connects TRBV6-5 to TRBJ1-1; 7 bases line up with TRBD1. The ends lost 5 bases at V and 2 bases at J; junction bases unmatched: 2. The CDR3 runs to 13 residues. Germline-derived CDR1 and CDR2 are MNHEY and SVGAGI.

The chain carries TRBV2 and TRBJ1-2; weak D call: TRBD1 (6 bases). The CDR3 runs 15 residues. Trimming took off 7 bases at V and 4 bases at J, with 19 bases between the two ends. In germline, CDR1 is SNHLY, CDR2 FYNNEI. CDR3 DNA sequence: TGTGCCAGCAATACTTACACAGGGTTAGGCTATGGCTACACCTTC. It specifies CASNTYTGLGYGYTF.

V gene TRBV2 combines with J gene TRBJ2-7, with D perhaps matching TRBD2 (5 bases). This CDR3 spans 11 amino acids. Germline V gene sequence: CDR1 SNHLY, CDR2 FYNNEI. Trimming shortened V by 8 bases and J by 6 bases, and 11 bases separated the two germline ends. The CDR3 DNA is TGTGCCAGCGGATTCGGAGGCGAGCAGTACTTC. It specifies CASGFGGEQYF.

The chain combines TRBV19 with TRBJ2-1; D gene ambiguous. V lost 1 base and J 3 bases, leaving 4 bases between the germline ends. This CDR3 contains 13 residues. CDR1 and CDR2 (germline): LNHDA, SQIVND (reference sequence). The CDR3 DNA reads as TGTGCCAGTAGTATAGGTGTCTACAATGAGCAGTTCTTC. This encodes CASSIGVYNEQFF.

The rearrangement joins TRBV6-5 to TRBJ1-2; tentative D call: TRBD1 (5 bases). This CDR3 has 13 amino acids. The ends were cut back, 8 bases at V and 4 bases at J, with 14 bases in the middle. CDR1 is MNHEY, CDR2 SVGAGI, per germline. The CDR3 here is CASGPQGPYGYTF. The CDR3 DNA follows: TGTGCCAGCGGTCCCCAGGGTCCCTATGGCTACACCTTC.

This rearrangement joins TRBV7-2 to TRBJ2-1; TRBD2 matches at 8 bases. CDR1 and CDR2 (germline): SGHTA, FQGNSA. The CDR3 loop spans 13 amino acids. The V segment lost 5 bases and the J segment 6 bases; nucleotides outside the gene matches: 3. Here the CDR3 DNA reads TGTGCCAGCAGCCTCGGACTAGCCAATGAGCAGTTCTTC. It is translated as CASSLGLANEQFF.